This TCR beta chain was observed in a study of graft-versus-host responses after intestinal transplantation. With respect to this clone: Its specificity is not known.

The repertoire was sequenced with immunoSEQ multiplex PCR; TCRdb's copy has only in-frame clones and lacks some. The data contain 90,000 to 120,000 clones, roughly 86% of them singletons. The V end was cut by 7 bases, the J end by 3 bases, with 3 bases between. CDR1 SGHNT and CDR2 YENEEA come from the germline V gene. This CDR3 is 11 amino acids long. Notes on the study in general: Individuals carrying graft-donor T cell macrochimerism showed high graft-versus-host to host-versus-graft clonal ratios in allografts.

This TCR was recovered from a human donor who was the organ donor for an intestinal transplant. The chain combines TRBV11-3 with TRBJ2-2; no definite D call. The input for sequencing was unstimulated CD4+ T cells sorted from spleen or lymph node cells, taken before transplant. CDR3 amino acids: CASTYTGELFF. In nucleotides, the CDR3 is TGTGCCAGCACGTACACCGGGGAGCTGTTTTTT.